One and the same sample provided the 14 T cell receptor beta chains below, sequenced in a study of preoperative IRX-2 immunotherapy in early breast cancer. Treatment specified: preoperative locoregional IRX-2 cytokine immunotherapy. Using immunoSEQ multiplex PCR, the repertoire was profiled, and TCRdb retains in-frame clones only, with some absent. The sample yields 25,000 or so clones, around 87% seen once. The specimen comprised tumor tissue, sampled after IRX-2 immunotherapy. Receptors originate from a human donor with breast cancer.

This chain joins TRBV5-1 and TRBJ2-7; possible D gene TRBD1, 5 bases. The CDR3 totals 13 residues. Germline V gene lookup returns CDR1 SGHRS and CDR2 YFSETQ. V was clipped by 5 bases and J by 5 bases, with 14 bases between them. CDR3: CASRGLQFDEQYF. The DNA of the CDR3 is TGCGCCAGCAGGGGGCTTCAGTTTGACGAGCAGTACTTC.

The CDR3 DNA follows: TGTGCCAGCAACAGAGCGGGGGAGAGCACAGATACGCAGTATTTT. Translating it yields CASNRAGESTDTQYF. V usage is TRBV7-2 and J usage is TRBJ2-3; TRBD2 matches 8 bases. The CDR3 runs 15 residues. The V segment lost 7 bases and the J segment 0 bases; nucleotides outside the gene matches: 6. Germline CDR1 and CDR2: SGHTA and FQGNSA.

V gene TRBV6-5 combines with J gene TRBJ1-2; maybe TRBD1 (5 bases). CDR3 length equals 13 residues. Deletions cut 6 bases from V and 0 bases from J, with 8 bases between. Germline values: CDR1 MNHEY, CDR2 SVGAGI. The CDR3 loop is CASSRRANYGYTF. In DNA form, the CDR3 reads TGTGCCAGCAGCCGCAGGGCTAACTATGGCTACACCTTC.

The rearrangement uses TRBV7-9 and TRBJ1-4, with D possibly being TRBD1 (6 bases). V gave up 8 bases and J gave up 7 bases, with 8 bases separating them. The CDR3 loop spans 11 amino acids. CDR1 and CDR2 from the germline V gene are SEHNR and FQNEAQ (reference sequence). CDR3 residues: CASGQSEKLFF. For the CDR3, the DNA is TGTGCCAGCGGACAGAGTGAAAAACTGTTTTTT.

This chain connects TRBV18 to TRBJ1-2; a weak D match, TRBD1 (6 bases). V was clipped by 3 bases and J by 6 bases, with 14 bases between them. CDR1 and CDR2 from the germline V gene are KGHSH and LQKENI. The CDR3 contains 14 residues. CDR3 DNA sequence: TGTGCCAGCTCACCCCTAGAACAGGGTAATGGCTACACCTTC. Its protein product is CASSPLEQGNGYTF.

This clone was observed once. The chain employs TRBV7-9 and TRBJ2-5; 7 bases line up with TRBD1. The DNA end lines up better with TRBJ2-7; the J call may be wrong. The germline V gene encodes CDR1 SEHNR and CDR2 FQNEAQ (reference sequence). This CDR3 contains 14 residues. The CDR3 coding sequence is TGTGCCAGCAGCTTCGAAGACAGGGACCACGAGCAGTACTTC. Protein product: CASSFEDRDHEQYF.

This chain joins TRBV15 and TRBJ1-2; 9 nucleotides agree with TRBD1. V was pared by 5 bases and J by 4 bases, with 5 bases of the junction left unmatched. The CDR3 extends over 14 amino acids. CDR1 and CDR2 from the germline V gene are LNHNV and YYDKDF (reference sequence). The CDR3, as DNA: TGTGCCACCAGCGCCGGGACAGGGTTCTATGGCTACACCTTC. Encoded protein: CATSAGTGFYGYTF.

The CDR3, as DNA: TGTGCCAGCAGCTTAGCTCGGGGGTTGGGTGGCTACACCTTC. Encoded protein: CASSLARGLGGYTF. The chain combines TRBV7-2 with TRBJ1-2, with a possible D match to TRBD1 (5 bases). The CDR3 is made up of 14 amino acids. Germline values: CDR1 SGHTA, CDR2 FQGNSA. Trimming cost V 0 bases and J 7 bases, with 12 bases left between them.

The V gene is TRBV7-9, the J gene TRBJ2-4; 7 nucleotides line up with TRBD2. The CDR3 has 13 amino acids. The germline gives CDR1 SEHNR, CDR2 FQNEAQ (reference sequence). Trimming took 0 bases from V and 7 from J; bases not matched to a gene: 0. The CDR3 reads CASSLAGGNIQYF. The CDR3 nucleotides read TGTGCCAGCAGCTTAGCGGGGGGGAACATTCAGTACTTC. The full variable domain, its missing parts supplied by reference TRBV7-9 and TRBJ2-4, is DTGVSQNPRHKITKRGQNVTFRCDPISEHNRLYWYRQTLGQGPEFLTYFQNEAQLEKSRLLSDRFSAERPKGSFSTLEIQRTEQGDSAMYLCASSLAGGNIQYFGAGTRLSVL.

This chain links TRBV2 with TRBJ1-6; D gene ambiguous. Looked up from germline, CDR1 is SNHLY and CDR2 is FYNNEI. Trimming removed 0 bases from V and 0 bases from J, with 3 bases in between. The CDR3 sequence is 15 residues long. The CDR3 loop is CASSEAGSYNSPLHF. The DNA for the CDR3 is TGTGCCAGCAGTGAAGCGGGCTCCTATAATTCACCCCTCCACTTT.

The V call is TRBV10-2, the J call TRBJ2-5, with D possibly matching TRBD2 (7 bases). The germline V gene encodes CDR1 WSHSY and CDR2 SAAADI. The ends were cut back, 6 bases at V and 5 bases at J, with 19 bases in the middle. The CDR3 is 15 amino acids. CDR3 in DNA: TGCGCCAGCAGAGGCGGGGGCCCCATTGGGGAGACCCAGTACTTC. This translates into CASRGGGPIGETQYF.

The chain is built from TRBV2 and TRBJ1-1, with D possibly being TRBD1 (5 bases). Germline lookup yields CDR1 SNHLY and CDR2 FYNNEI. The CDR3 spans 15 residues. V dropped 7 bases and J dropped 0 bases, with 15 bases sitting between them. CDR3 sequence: CASKDRGGLNTEAFF. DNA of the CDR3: TGTGCCAGCAAGGACCGTGGGGGATTGAACACTGAAGCTTTCTTT.

Here the CDR3 DNA reads TGTGCCAGCAGCTTAGACCCATACGAGCAGTACTTC. It yields the protein CASSLDPYEQYF. This chain connects TRBV11-2 to TRBJ2-7; D unresolved. The CDR3 covers 12 residues. With 0 bases removed from V and 4 bases from J, the gap between germline ends came to 4 bases. From germline, CDR1 is SGHAT and CDR2 FQNNGV.

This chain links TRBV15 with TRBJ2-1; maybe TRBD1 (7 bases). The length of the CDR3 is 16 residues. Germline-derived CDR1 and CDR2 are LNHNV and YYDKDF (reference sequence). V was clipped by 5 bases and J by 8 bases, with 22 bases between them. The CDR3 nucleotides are TGTGCCACCAGCTCCAGGGGGGACATACGGCGGCATGAGCAGTTCTTC. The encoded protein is CATSSRGDIRRHEQFF.